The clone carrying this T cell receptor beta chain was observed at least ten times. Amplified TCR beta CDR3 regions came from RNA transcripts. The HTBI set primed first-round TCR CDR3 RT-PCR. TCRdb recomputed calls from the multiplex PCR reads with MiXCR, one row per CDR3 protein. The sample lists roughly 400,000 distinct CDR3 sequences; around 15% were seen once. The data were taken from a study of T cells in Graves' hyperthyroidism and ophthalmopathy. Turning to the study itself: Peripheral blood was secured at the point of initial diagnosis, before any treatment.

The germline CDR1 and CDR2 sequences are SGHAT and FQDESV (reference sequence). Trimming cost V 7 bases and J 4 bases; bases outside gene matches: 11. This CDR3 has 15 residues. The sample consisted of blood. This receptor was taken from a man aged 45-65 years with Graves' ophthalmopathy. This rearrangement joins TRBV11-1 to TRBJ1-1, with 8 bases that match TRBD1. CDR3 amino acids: CASMEDRGVPTEAFF. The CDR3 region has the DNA TGTGCCAGCATGGAAGACAGGGGCGTTCCCACTGAAGCTTTCTTT.